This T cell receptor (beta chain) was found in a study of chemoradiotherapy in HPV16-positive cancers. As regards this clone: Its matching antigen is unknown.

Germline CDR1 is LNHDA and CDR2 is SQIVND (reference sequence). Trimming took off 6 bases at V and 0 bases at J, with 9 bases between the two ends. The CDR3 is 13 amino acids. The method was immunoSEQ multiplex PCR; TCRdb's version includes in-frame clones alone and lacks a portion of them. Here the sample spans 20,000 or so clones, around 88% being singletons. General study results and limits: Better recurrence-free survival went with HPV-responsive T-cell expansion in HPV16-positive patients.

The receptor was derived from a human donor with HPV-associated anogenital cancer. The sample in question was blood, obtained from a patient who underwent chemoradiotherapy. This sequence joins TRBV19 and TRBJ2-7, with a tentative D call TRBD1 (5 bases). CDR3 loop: CASSGQLSYEQYF. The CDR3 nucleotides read TGTGCCAGTAGCGGACAACTCTCCTACGAGCAGTACTTC.